This T cell receptor (beta chain) appears in the sequencing data of a study of Graves' ophthalmopathy and Graves' hyperthyroidism. Study conclusions and caveats: In blood appeared most of the expanded thyroid clonotypes whose frequency exceeded 0.001. Distinction of ophthalmopathy from stable hyperthyroidism by a 13-signature model reached approximately 89% sensitivity and just under 84% specificity. The model forecast ophthalmopathy progression, reaching under 71% sensitivity and 72.22% specificity.

Diagnosis used clinical symptoms, serum thyroxine, TRAb, thyroid ultrasound and orbital computed tomography. This clonotype was observed at least ten times. Its antigen remains unidentified. The authors amplified TCR beta CDR3 regions from RNA transcripts. The authors performed first-round RT-PCR with HTBI primers and then a second-round multiplex PCR. TCRdb recomputed calls from the multiplex PCR reads with MiXCR, one row per CDR3 protein. The repertoire holds 300,000 or so distinct CDR3 sequences, 15% to 20% seen once, with about 12% in the top ten. This CDR3 has 11 residues. V gave up 3 bases and J gave up 7 bases, with 6 bases separating them.

Material: peripheral blood. This chain links TRBV12-3 or TRBV12-4 with TRBJ2-5, with unresolved D. This clonotype was sampled from an adult man with Graves' ophthalmopathy. The CDR3 loop reads CASSFAGTQYF. CDR3 bases: TGTGCCAGCAGTTTTGCTGGGACCCAGTACTTC.